This T cell receptor (beta chain) was captured in a study of T-cell memory formation after mild COVID-19. Across the whole study: Largely, the TCR clusters proved donor specific.

V lost 1 base and J lost 1, with 13 bases in between. The CDR3 contains 16 residues. Germline V CDR1 and CDR2: SGHRS, YFSETQ. In TCRdb, the 5' RACE reads were re-called with MiXCR into one record per CDR3 protein. The profile shows more than 250,000 distinct CDR3 sequences, approximately 16% of them singletons. Details on this clonotype: As yet, its antigen is unknown.

General observations from the study: Pre-infection memory already had some responding clones, implying cross-reactive memory joined. Clones that contracted from day 15 to 85 had balanced CD4/CD8; later expanders were CD4+ biased.

What was sequenced was PBMCs or a T cell subset sorted from them (not recorded which). The rearrangement uses TRBV5-1 and TRBJ2-3; possible D gene TRBD2, 6 bases. The source of this sequence is a man aged 18-30 years who had mild COVID-19 (a few samples of this study predate the infection). Cell type and time point are not known. The CDR3 coding sequence is TGCGCCAGCAGCTTGTCCCGACTAGGGGGCACAGATACGCAGTATTTT. Translation gives CASSLSRLGGTDTQYF.